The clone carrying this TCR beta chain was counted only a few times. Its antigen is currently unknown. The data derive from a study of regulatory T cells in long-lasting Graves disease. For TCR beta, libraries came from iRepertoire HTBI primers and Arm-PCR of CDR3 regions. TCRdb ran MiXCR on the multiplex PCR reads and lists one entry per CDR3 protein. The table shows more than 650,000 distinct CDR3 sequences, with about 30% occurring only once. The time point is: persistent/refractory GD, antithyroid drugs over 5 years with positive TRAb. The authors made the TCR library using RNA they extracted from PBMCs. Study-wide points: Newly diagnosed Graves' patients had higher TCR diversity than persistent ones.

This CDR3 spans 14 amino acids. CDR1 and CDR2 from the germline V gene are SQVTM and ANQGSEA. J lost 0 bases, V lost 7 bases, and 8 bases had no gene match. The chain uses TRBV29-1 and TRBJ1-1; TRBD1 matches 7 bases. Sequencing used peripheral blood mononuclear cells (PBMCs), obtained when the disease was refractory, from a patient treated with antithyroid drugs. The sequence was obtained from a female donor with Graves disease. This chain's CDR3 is CSAFEGALNTEAFF. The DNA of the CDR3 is TGCAGCGCCTTTGAGGGGGCATTGAACACTGAAGCTTTCTTT.